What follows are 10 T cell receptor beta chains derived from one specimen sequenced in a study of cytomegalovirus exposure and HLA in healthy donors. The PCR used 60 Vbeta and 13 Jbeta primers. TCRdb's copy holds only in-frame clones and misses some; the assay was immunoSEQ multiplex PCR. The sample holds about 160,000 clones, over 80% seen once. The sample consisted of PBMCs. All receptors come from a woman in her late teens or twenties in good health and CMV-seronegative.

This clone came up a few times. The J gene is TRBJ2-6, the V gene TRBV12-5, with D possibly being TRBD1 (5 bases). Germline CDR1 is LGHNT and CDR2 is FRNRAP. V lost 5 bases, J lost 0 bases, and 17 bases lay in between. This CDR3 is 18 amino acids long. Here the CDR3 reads CASGGHRLTSSGANVLTF. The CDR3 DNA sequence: TGTGCTAGTGGTGGGCACAGGTTAACGAGCTCTGGGGCCAACGTCCTGACTTTC.

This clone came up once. The CDR3 loop reads CASSAGVTYEQYF. CDR3 sequence (DNA): TGTGCCAGTAGTGCGGGGGTTACCTACGAGCAGTACTTC. V is TRBV19 and J is TRBJ2-7, with 7 bases fitting TRBD2. V lost 5 bases and J lost 2; bases outside the gene matches: 3. This CDR3 spans 13 amino acids. Germline assignment: CDR1 LNHDA and CDR2 SQIVND (reference sequence).

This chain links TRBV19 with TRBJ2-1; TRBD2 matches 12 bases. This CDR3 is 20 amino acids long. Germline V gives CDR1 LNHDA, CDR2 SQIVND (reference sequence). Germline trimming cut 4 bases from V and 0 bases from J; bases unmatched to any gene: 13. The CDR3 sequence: CASSKGASGGATLSYNEQFF. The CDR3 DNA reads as TGTGCCAGTAGTAAGGGGGCTAGCGGGGGGGCTACACTCTCCTACAATGAGCAGTTCTTC.

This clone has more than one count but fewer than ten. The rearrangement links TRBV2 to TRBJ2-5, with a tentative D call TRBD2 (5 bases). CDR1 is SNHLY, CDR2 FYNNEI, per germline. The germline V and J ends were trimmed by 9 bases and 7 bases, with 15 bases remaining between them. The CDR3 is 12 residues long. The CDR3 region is CASESGAGTQYF. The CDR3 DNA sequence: TGTGCCAGTGAGAGCGGTGCCGGGACCCAGTACTTC.

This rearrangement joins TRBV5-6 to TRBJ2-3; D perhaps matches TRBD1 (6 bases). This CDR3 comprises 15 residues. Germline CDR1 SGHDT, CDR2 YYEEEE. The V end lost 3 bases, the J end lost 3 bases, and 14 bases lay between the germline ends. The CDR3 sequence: CASSWNRERTDTQYF. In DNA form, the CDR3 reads TGTGCCAGCAGCTGGAACAGGGAAAGAACAGATACGCAGTATTTT. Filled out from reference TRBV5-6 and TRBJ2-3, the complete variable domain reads DAGVTQSPTHLIKTRGQQVTLRCSPKSGHDTVSWYQQALGQGPQFIFQYYEEEERQRGNFPDRFSGHQFPNYSSELNVNALLLGDSALYLCASSWNRERTDTQYFGPGTRLTVL.

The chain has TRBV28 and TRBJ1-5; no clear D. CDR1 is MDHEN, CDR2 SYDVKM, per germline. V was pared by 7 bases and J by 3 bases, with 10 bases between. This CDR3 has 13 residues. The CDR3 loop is CASKGGNNQPQHF. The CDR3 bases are TGTGCCAGCAAAGGAGGGAACAATCAGCCCCAGCATTTT.

The CDR3 DNA is TGTGCCAGCACGCGACGGGGAAAGAACACTGAAGCTTTCTTT. This sequence encodes CASTRRGKNTEAFF. The rearrangement links TRBV2 to TRBJ1-1; D not resolved. Germline V gene data show CDR1 as SNHLY and CDR2 as FYNNEI. V dropped 7 bases and J dropped 1 base, with 13 bases sitting between them. The CDR3 consists of 14 residues.

The CDR3, as DNA: TGTGCCTGGACTTACGGTGAGGCCTACGAGCAGTACTTC. This encodes CAWTYGEAYEQYF. This sequence joins TRBV30 and TRBJ2-7, with D hard to call. CDR3 length: 13 amino acids. Trimming shortened V by 4 bases and J by 2 bases, and 12 bases separated the two germline ends. The germline V gene has CDR1 GTSNPN and CDR2 SVGIG (reference sequence). The entire variable domain, with the rest obtained from reference TRBV30 and TRBJ2-7, is as follows: SQTIHQWPATLVQPVGSPLSLECTVEGTSNPNLYWYRQAAGRGLQLLFYSVGIGQISSEVPQNLSASRPQDRQFILSSKKLLLSDSGFYLCAWTYGEAYEQYFGPGTRLTVT.

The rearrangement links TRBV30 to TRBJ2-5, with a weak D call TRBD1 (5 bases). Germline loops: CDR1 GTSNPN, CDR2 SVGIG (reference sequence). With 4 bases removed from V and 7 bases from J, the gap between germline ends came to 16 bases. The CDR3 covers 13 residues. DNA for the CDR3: TGTGCCTGGACAGGGCAACAGTACGGGACCCAGTACTTC. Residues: CAWTGQQYGTQYF.

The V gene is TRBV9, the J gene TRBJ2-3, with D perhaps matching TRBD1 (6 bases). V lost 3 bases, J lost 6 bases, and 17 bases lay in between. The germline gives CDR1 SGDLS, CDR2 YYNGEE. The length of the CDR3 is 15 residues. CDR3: CASSATGILTDTQYF. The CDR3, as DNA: TGTGCCAGCAGCGCCACAGGGATTCTTACGGATACGCAGTATTTT.